This note documents a single TCR beta chain sequence. Clones were read by immunoSEQ multiplex PCR, and TCRdb kept only the in-frame ones, dropping some. Of some 200,000 clones in the sample, around 81% were seen once. Germline lookup yields CDR1 SGHVS and CDR2 FQNEAQ. CDR3 length equals 14 residues. The V end lost 1 base, the J end lost 7 bases, and 10 bases lay between the germline ends. The entry originates in a study of blood T cell repertoires in COVID-19. Sequencing was performed on PBMCs or T cells enriched from blood (not recorded which). The clonotype originates from a woman between 45 and 60 years old with acute COVID-19. The genes are TRBV7-8 and TRBJ2-2; TRBD1 might be the D (6 bases). Here the CDR3 DNA reads TGTGCCAGCAGCTTAGGCTGGGGGCACGGGGAGCTGTTTTTT. Protein product: CASSLGWGHGELFF.